This T cell receptor beta chain was captured by sequencing in a study of control samples from healthy donors and cancer patients (dated by TCRdb to the early 2020s). V drops 5 bases and J drops 3 bases, leaving 16 bases in between. The CDR3 sequence holds 15 residues, the cysteine and phenylalanine included. Only the CDR3 DNA is retained, 45 bases long and in frame from the first base. The germline V gene supplies CDR1 KGHSH and CDR2 LQKENI. In the case of this clone: Its antigen specificity is not known. Base qualities were left out, and no much larger clone turns up one base away.

Libraries came from the immunoSEQ multiplex PCR assay. Drawn from immuneACCESS, this table holds only the in-frame rearrangements with V and J called that TCRdb kept. Clones are partly lost; checked studies trace under half to an unresolved V gene and leave the rest unexplained. This sample gives 150,000 to 200,000 clones in total; approximately 92% of them show up just once. Around 1.4% of the sample belongs to the ten largest clones. The chain is assembled from TRBV18 and TRBJ2-5; TRBD2 is a possible D gene, resting on 5 matching bases. Material: blood. The receptor comes from a man aged 30 to 45 in good health. The CDR3 region reads CASSSISPREETQYF. Read as DNA, the sequence is TGTGCCAGCTCATCAATCAGCCCGAGGGAAGAGACCCAGTACTTC.